This T cell receptor (beta chain) is drawn from a study of blood T cells in healthy people across ages. Study-level background: Template switching caught about one barcoded beta molecule for each two T cells. General study points: Strongly correlated with naive T cell percentage was TCR beta diversity. PBMCs were not sorted, which prevented a conclusive comparison of naive versus antigen-experienced cells.

Through a sample-barcoded 5' primer and a J-beta primer mix, a second PCR was run for roughly 6 to 11 cycles. TCRdb passed the 5' RACE reads through MiXCR, listing each CDR3 protein once. Of some 1.1 million distinct CDR3 sequences in the sample, more than 30% were seen once. Turning to this clonotype: The antigen is unknown.

V was pared by 2 bases and J by 9 bases, with 8 bases between. This CDR3 is 12 amino acids long. The sample consisted of blood. The chain is built from TRBV12-3 or TRBV12-4 and TRBJ1-3, with D maybe TRBD1 (5 bases). The receptor's source is a man between 18 and 29 years old in good health. This CDR3 reads CASSLRGGTIYF. DNA of the CDR3: TGTGCCAGCAGTTTACGCGGGGGCACCATATATTTT.